This T cell receptor beta chain was sequenced during a study of T cell responses to AZD1222 COVID-19 vaccine. Germline V CDR1 and CDR2: ENHRY, SYGVKD. The CDR3 is made up of 13 amino acids. With 6 bases clipped from V and 5 bases from J, the junction kept 3 bases outside the gene matches. As to this clone: Its antigen is not known.

Study observations and caveats: Spike-specific TCR depth and breadth grew after two AZD1222 doses. Just a handful of AZD1222 recipients were seropositive at baseline. Repertoires were obtained only post-peak T cell response. White British ancestry dominated among donors, who included more females, and clonal diversity was possibly underestimated.

Libraries were prepared by immunoSEQ multiplex PCR; TCRdb keeps only in-frame clonotypes and omits some of them. The sample has about 170,000 clones, about 92% seen once. The sequenced sample was peripheral blood, obtained on day 0 of AZD1222 vaccination. The chain joins TRBV10-3 to TRBJ2-7; 11 nucleotides line up with TRBD1. The clonotype originates from an adult in good health. The CDR3: CAIRGTGGDEQYF. The CDR3 DNA reads TGTGCCATCAGAGGGACAGGGGGTGACGAGCAGTACTTC.